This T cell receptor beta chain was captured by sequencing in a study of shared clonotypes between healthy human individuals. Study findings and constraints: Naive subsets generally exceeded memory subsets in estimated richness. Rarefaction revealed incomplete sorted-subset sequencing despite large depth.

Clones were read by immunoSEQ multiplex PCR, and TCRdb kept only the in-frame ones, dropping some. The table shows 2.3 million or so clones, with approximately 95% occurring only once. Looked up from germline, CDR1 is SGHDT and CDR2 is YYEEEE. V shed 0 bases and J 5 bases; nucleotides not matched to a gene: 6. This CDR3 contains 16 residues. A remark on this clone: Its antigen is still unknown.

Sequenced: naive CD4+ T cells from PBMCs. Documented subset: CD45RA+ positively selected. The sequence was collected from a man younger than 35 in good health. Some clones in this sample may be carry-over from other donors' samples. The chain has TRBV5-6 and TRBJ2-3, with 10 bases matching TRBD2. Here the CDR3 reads CASSLAASGSVDTQYF. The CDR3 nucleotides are TGTGCCAGCAGCTTGGCGGCTAGCGGGAGCGTAGATACGCAGTATTTT.